The 27 T cell receptor beta chains below all came from one sample that was sequenced in a study of T cell responses to AZD1222 COVID-19 vaccine. Sequenced by immunoSEQ multiplex PCR; TCRdb stores in-frame clones only, minus some. Among over 150,000 clones listed, roughly 92% were seen once. The material sequenced was peripheral blood, taken 28 days after the second AZD1222 dose. The receptor set was obtained from an adult who received the AZD1222 COVID-19 vaccine.

The chain couples TRBV2 to TRBJ2-2; D ambiguous. V gave up 1 base and J gave up 3 bases, with 6 bases separating them. Germline CDR1 and CDR2: SNHLY and FYNNEI. This CDR3 is built from 14 residues. Written as DNA, the CDR3 is TGTGCCAGCAGTGAAGGGCAGCACACCGGGGAGCTGTTTTTT. Amino acid sequence: CASSEGQHTGELFF.

V gene TRBV30 combines with J gene TRBJ1-1; D ambiguous. The germline gives CDR1 GTSNPN, CDR2 SVGIG (reference sequence). This CDR3 region has 14 residues. Between the trimmed V and J ends, which lost 0 bases and 6 bases, there was a span of 14 bases. The CDR3 region is CAWSVHSIWAEAFF. In DNA, the CDR3 is TGTGCCTGGAGTGTACATTCCATTTGGGCTGAAGCTTTCTTT.

The chain is built from TRBV29-1 and TRBJ1-2, with D unresolved. CDR1 SQVTM and CDR2 ANQGSEA come from the germline V gene. The CDR3 runs 12 residues. V lost 5 bases and J lost 1, with 8 bases in between. The CDR3 region has the DNA TGCAGCGTTTTAGTGCATAACTATGGCTACACCTTC. It translates to CSVLVHNYGYTF.

The rearrangement uses TRBV7-2 and TRBJ2-7; 9 bases are a match to TRBD1. V trimming: 8 bases; J trimming: 4 bases; junction bases outside the gene matches: 3. Germline V gene lookup returns CDR1 SGHTA and CDR2 FQGNSA. This CDR3 comprises 12 residues. The CDR3 DNA follows: TGTGCCAGCGGGACAGGGTTATACGAGCAGTACTTC. As protein: CASGTGLYEQYF.

The V call is TRBV7-2, the J call TRBJ1-3; no clear D. The V end lost 2 bases, the J end lost 0 bases, and 14 bases lay between the germline ends. The CDR3 length is 17 residues. The V gene's germline CDR1 is SGHTA and CDR2 FQGNSA. This CDR3 reads CASSLLQPGNSGNTIYF. The CDR3 coding sequence is TGTGCCAGCAGCTTATTGCAACCAGGCAACTCTGGAAACACCATATATTTT. Supplemented by reference TRBV7-2 and TRBJ1-3, the full variable domain reads GAGVSQSPSNKVTEKGKDVELRCDPISGHTALYWYRQSLGQGLEFLIYFQGNSAPDKSGLPSDRFSAERTGGSVSTLTIQRTQQEDSAVYLCASSLLQPGNSGNTIYFGEGSWLTVV.

This clone was seen a single time. The rearrangement joins TRBV7-3 to TRBJ2-1; the D is unclear. The CDR3 covers 12 residues. The germline V gene encodes CDR1 SGHTA and CDR2 FQGTGA. V gave up 5 bases and J gave up 10 bases, with 12 bases separating them. CDR3 protein: CASSPGLTEQFF. The CDR3 DNA follows: TGTGCCAGCAGCCCCGGCCTAACAGAGCAGTTCTTC.

V usage is TRBV19 and J usage is TRBJ1-2; no reliable D call. Trimming shortened V by 0 bases and J by 2 bases, and 16 bases separated the two germline ends. CDR1 is LNHDA, CDR2 SQIVND, per germline (reference sequence). The CDR3 is 17 residues long. CDR3 nucleotide sequence: TGTGCCAGTAGTATAGACCCTCAGAACCGGGGAAACTATGGCTACACCTTC. It specifies CASSIDPQNRGNYGYTF. Full variable domain (remainder filled in from reference TRBV19 and TRBJ1-2): DGGITQSPKYLFRKEGQNVTLSCEQNLNHDAMYWYRQDPGQGLRLIYYSQIVNDFQKGDIAEGYSVSREKKESFPLTVTSAQKNPTAFYLCASSIDPQNRGNYGYTFGSGTRLTVV.

This chain links TRBV5-1 with TRBJ1-2; TRBD1 aligns across 8 bases. Germline-derived CDR1 and CDR2 are SGHRS and YFSETQ. V was pared by 4 bases and J by 4 bases, with 6 bases of the junction left unmatched. The CDR3 sequence is 14 residues long. The CDR3 protein is CASSVGQGPYGYTF. The DNA of the CDR3 is TGCGCCAGCAGCGTAGGACAGGGTCCCTATGGCTACACCTTC.

V gene TRBV28 combines with J gene TRBJ1-1; the match to TRBD1 covers 7 bases. The CDR3 consists of 16 residues. Losses at the gene ends were 7 bases for V and 3 bases for J; bases not matched to a gene: 14. CDR1 is MDHEN and CDR2 is SYDVKM in the germline V gene. This CDR3 is CASTLIGRGVHTEAFF. The CDR3 nucleotides read TGTGCCAGCACCCTAATTGGCAGGGGGGTCCACACTGAAGCTTTCTTT.

The chain joins TRBV5-6 to TRBJ1-5; D is perhaps TRBD1 (5 bases). Per the germline V gene, CDR1 is SGHDT and CDR2 is YYEEEE. The CDR3 has 15 amino acids. The V end was cut by 1 base, the J end by 3 bases, with 11 bases between. CDR3 in DNA: TGTGCCAGCAGCTTGCTATCCAGGGACAATCAGCCCCAGCATTTT. It codes for CASSLLSRDNQPQHF. Together with reference TRBV5-6 and TRBJ1-5, the CDR3 gives the full variable domain: DAGVTQSPTHLIKTRGQQVTLRCSPKSGHDTVSWYQQALGQGPQFIFQYYEEEERQRGNFPDRFSGHQFPNYSSELNVNALLLGDSALYLCASSLLSRDNQPQHFGDGTRLSIL.

For this clone: One end of the junction is discordant with germline, which a read error may explain. This sequence joins TRBV10-3 and TRBJ1-5; D ambiguous. Germline V CDR1 and CDR2: ENHRY, SYGVKD. CDR3 size: 15 residues. Here the CDR3 DNA reads TGTGCCATCAGTGAGTCTACCGTCGGCAATCAGTCCCAGCATTTT. Protein product: CAISESTVGNQSQHF.

V gene TRBV5-1 combines with J gene TRBJ1-2, with D tentatively TRBD1 (6 bases). The V gene's germline CDR1 is SGHRS and CDR2 YFSETQ. V was trimmed by 2 bases and J by 6 bases, leaving 11 bases between them. The CDR3 has 13 residues. CDR3 nucleotide sequence: TGCGCCAGCAGCTTCCACAGGGACCATGGCTACACCTTC. Translated: CASSFHRDHGYTF.

This rearrangement joins TRBV7-9 to TRBJ1-5; D remains unclear. The V end was cut by 1 base, the J end by 0 bases, with 4 bases between. Germline CDR1 SEHNR, CDR2 FQNEAQ (reference sequence). The CDR3 contains 14 residues. CDR3 sequence reads: CASSLDPSNQPQHF. DNA of the CDR3: TGTGCCAGCAGCTTAGACCCTAGCAATCAGCCCCAGCATTTT.

This clone was counted between two and nine times. The J gene is TRBJ2-1, the V gene TRBV5-6; TRBD2 aligns across 10 bases. The CDR3 sequence is 16 residues long. Germline trimming cut 4 bases from V and 3 bases from J; bases unmatched to any gene: 7. Germline V gives CDR1 SGHDT, CDR2 YYEEEE. CDR3 nucleotides: TGTGCCAGCAGCAGATACGGGACTAGCGACTACAATGAGCAGTTCTTC. This encodes CASSRYGTSDYNEQFF.

J is TRBJ1-4 and V is TRBV4-3; 7 bases align to TRBD1. V lost 5 bases to trimming and J lost 7 bases; unmatched junction nucleotides: 13. The CDR3 loop spans 16 amino acids. CDR1 and CDR2 (germline): LGHNA, YSLEER. CDR3 nucleotides: TGCGCCAGCAGCAGAAGTATCGGCAGGGGGGGTGAAAAACTGTTTTTT. Residues: CASSRSIGRGGEKLFF.

The chain couples TRBV6-2 or TRBV6-3 to TRBJ2-1, with D maybe TRBD1 (6 bases). Germline V gene sequence: CDR1 MNHEY, CDR2 SVGEGT. Trimming removed 0 bases at V and 8 bases at J, with 14 bases between. The CDR3 length is 15 residues. CDR3 sequence reads: CASSYSRDTWDEQFF. The DNA of the CDR3 is TGTGCCAGCAGTTACTCGAGGGACACTTGGGATGAGCAGTTCTTC.

In this sample, this clone turned up a few times. The chain employs TRBV3-1 (or the pseudogene TRBV3-2) and TRBJ1-4; TRBD1 might be the D (5 bases). The length of the CDR3 is 16 residues. Germline CDR1 LGHDT, CDR2 YNNKEL (reference sequence). V was clipped by 0 bases and J by 0 bases, with 8 bases between them. CDR3 sequence reads: CASSQDRVSTNEKLFF. The CDR3 DNA sequence: TGTGCCAGCAGCCAAGACAGGGTCTCAACTAATGAAAAACTGTTTTTT.

This clone showed up just once. The rearrangement links TRBV5-1 to TRBJ2-7, with TRBD2 matching 8 bases. Germline assignment: CDR1 SGHRS and CDR2 YFSETQ. With 4 bases clipped from V and 5 bases from J, the junction kept 11 bases outside the gene matches. CDR3 size: 15 residues. This chain's CDR3 is CASSAGGGSTHEQYF. The CDR3 DNA reads TGCGCCAGCAGCGCGGGGGGTGGCAGTACCCACGAGCAGTACTTC.

The chain carries TRBV4-3 and TRBJ1-2; possible D gene TRBD1, 6 bases. This CDR3 comprises 14 residues. The germline gives CDR1 LGHNA, CDR2 YSLEER. Deletions cut 3 bases from V and 0 bases from J, with 8 bases between. CDR3 region: CASSQDSPNYGYTF. The CDR3 DNA reads TGCGCCAGCAGCCAGGACAGTCCTAACTATGGCTACACCTTC.

This clone has just a few counts. CDR3 region: CASGGQGGFTEAFF. CDR3 nucleotide sequence: TGTGCCAGCGGGGGACAGGGAGGCTTCACTGAAGCTTTCTTT. The chain uses TRBV3-1 (or the pseudogene TRBV3-2) and TRBJ1-1; 9 nucleotides agree with TRBD1. CDR1 and CDR2 from the germline V gene are LGHDT and YNNKEL (reference sequence). CDR3 length equals 14 residues. V was pared by 8 bases and J by 4 bases, with 8 bases of the junction left unmatched.

The rearrangement uses TRBV14 and TRBJ2-2, with 10 bases matching TRBD1. From germline, CDR1 is SGHDN and CDR2 FVKESK. The CDR3 loop spans 14 amino acids. With 4 bases clipped from V and 6 bases from J, the junction kept 2 bases outside the gene matches. The DNA of the CDR3 is TGTGCCAGCAGCCCGGACAGGGGGGCCGGGGAGCTGTTTTTT. Amino acids: CASSPDRGAGELFF.

The chain recombines TRBV2 with TRBJ2-1; maybe TRBD2 (6 bases). V lost 6 bases to trimming and J lost 8 bases, with 17 bases between them. CDR3 length: 14 amino acids. Per the germline V gene, CDR1 is SNHLY and CDR2 is FYNNEI. CDR3 amino acids: CASRRDSAADEQFF. The CDR3 DNA reads TGTGCCAGCAGGCGGGACTCGGCGGCGGATGAGCAGTTCTTC.

V is TRBV27 and J is TRBJ2-7; no clear D. The CDR3 sequence is 14 residues long. The V gene's germline CDR1 is MNHEY and CDR2 SMNVEV (reference sequence). V was pared by 5 bases and J by 6 bases, with 17 bases between. The CDR3: CASSPIPQSSEQYF. The CDR3 DNA sequence: TGTGCCAGCAGTCCCATACCCCAAAGTTCCGAGCAGTACTTC.

This chain uses TRBV7-2 with TRBJ2-7, with D hard to call. The V end lost 1 base, the J end lost 5 bases, and 15 bases lay between the germline ends. The germline V gene has CDR1 SGHTA and CDR2 FQGNSA. The length of the CDR3 is 15 residues. The CDR3: CASSLDSASYNEQYF. CDR3 bases: TGTGCCAGCAGCTTAGATTCCGCGTCATACAACGAGCAGTACTTC.

This clone was detected only once. V usage is TRBV7-2 and J usage is TRBJ1-5; 7 nucleotides agree with TRBD1. This CDR3 is built from 15 residues. Trimming took 5 bases from V and 7 from J; bases not matched to a gene: 11. Germline loops: CDR1 SGHTA, CDR2 FQGNSA. This chain's CDR3 is CASSQRTGSGQPQHF. In DNA, the CDR3 is TGTGCCAGCAGCCAACGGACAGGTTCGGGACAGCCCCAGCATTTT.

The genes are TRBV19 and TRBJ2-2; a possible D gene is TRBD2 (7 bases). V lost 5 bases and J 1 base, leaving 14 bases between the germline ends. The CDR3 runs 16 residues. Germline V lookup: CDR1 LNHDA, CDR2 SQIVND (reference sequence). CDR3 DNA: TGTGCCAGTAGTCCCAGGGGAGGGTTGAACACCGGGGAGCTGTTTTTT. Translation: CASSPRGGLNTGELFF.

The CDR3 spells CASSSLDRVNTEAFF. The CDR3 region has the DNA TGTGCCAGCAGTTCCCTCGACAGGGTAAACACTGAAGCTTTCTTT. The chain has TRBV5-6 and TRBJ1-1, with 7 bases matching TRBD1. CDR1 SGHDT and CDR2 YYEEEE come from the germline V gene. CDR3 size: 15 residues. Trimming at V came to 5 bases and at J to 2 bases, leaving 9 bases not matched to a gene.